This T cell receptor beta chain derives from a study of cytomegalovirus exposure and HLA in healthy donors. Amplification used 60 Vbeta primers and 13 Jbeta primers. Repertoires were generated with immunoSEQ multiplex PCR, while TCRdb's copy carries only in-frame clones and drops some. The table includes 190,000 or so clones, 80% detected once. This CDR3 has 14 residues. The V gene's germline CDR1 is MNHEY and CDR2 SMNVEV (reference sequence). Trimming took off 5 bases at V and 1 base at J, with 11 bases between the two ends. Source material: PBMCs. The source of this sequence is a boy younger than 18 in good health and CMV-seronegative. V gene TRBV27 combines with J gene TRBJ1-1; a possible D gene is TRBD1 (6 bases). CDR3 amino acids: CASSPMTGNTEAFF. CDR3 DNA sequence: TGTGCCAGCAGTCCAATGACAGGGAACACTGAAGCTTTCTTT.